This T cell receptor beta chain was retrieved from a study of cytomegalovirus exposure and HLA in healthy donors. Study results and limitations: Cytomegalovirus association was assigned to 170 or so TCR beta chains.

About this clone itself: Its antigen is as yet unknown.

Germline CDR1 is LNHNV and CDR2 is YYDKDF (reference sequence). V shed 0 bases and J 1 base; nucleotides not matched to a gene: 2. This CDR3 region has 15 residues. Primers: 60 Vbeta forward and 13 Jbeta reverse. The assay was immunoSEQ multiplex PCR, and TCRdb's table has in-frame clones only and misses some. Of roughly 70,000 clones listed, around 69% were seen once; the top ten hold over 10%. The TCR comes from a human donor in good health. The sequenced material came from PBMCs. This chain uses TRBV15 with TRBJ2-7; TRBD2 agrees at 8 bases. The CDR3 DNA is TGTGCCACCAGCAGAGAGGGCGGGAGGTCCTACGAGCAGTACTTC. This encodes CATSREGGRSYEQYF. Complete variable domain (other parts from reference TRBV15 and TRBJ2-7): DAMVIQNPRYQVTQFGKPVTLSCSQTLNHNVMYWYQQKSSQAPKLLFHYYDKDFNNEADTPDNFQSRRPNTSFCFLDIRSPGLGDTAMYLCATSREGGRSYEQYFGPGTRLTVT.